Described below is a single TCR beta chain sequence and its context. The CDR3 sequence is 18 residues long. With V trimmed by 4 bases and J by 5 bases, 13 bases remained unmatched. Germline loops: CDR1 SGHAT, CDR2 FQNNGV. These data are taken from a study of T cell changes during pregnancy in multiple sclerosis. Generated by immunoSEQ multiplex PCR, the TCRdb table keeps only in-frame clones and is missing some. Of around 40,000 clones in the sample, roughly 89% were seen once. J is TRBJ2-7 and V is TRBV11-2, with 14 nucleotides matching TRBD2. The TCR originated in a female donor with multiple sclerosis, enrolled in a pregnancy study. Sequenced material: CD4+ T cells from peripheral blood mononuclear cells, taken before pregnancy. CDR3 DNA sequence: TGTGCCAGCAGCTCCACCCGAGGACTAGCGGGGGGTGACCACGAGCAGTACTTC. This sequence encodes CASSSTRGLAGGDHEQYF.